The next 6 T cell receptor beta chains were all read from a single sample in a study of OX40 agonist ivuxolimab in advanced cancers. Profiled with immunoSEQ multiplex PCR; TCRdb holds only in-frame clones, not every one. The table includes 50,000 to 70,000 clones, around 85% detected once. Here the sequenced sample was CD4+ or CD8+ T cells sorted from blood, taken in a trial of the OX40 agonist ivuxolimab. These TCRs come from an adult with an advanced solid tumor such as melanoma, head and neck, liver or kidney cancer.

The chain combines TRBV7-6 with TRBJ2-1; D gene uncertain. CDR1 and CDR2 from the germline V gene are SGHVS and FNYEAQ. CDR3 size: 13 residues. Trimming shortened V by 5 bases and J by 9 bases, and 14 bases separated the two germline ends. CDR3 residues: CASSRPGLSEQFF. CDR3 nucleotide sequence: TGTGCCAGCAGCCGGCCGGGCCTAAGTGAGCAGTTCTTC. Based on the CDR3 plus reference TRBV7-6 and TRBJ2-1, the full variable domain is GAGVSQSPRYKVTKRGQDVALRCDPISGHVSLYWYRQALGQGPEFLTYFNYEAQQDKSGLPNDRFSAERPEGSISTLTIQRTEQRDSAMYRCASSRPGLSEQFFGPGTRLTVL.

The rearrangement uses TRBV6-5 and TRBJ2-1; 10 nucleotides agree with TRBD1. V lost 8 bases, J lost 8 bases, and 6 bases stayed unmatched. The CDR3 contains 13 residues. Per the germline V gene, CDR1 is MNHEY and CDR2 is SVGAGI. The CDR3 DNA reads as TGTGCCAGCCGGGGACAGGGGCGAGATGAGCAGTTCTTC. As protein: CASRGQGRDEQFF.

V usage is TRBV11-2 and J usage is TRBJ1-1, with D perhaps matching TRBD1 (5 bases). CDR3 length: 13 residues. Trimming cost V 5 bases and J 5 bases, with 12 bases left between them. The germline CDR1 and CDR2 sequences are SGHAT and FQNNGV. CDR3 sequence (DNA): TGTGCCAGCAGCCCCGGGACTGAGACTGAAGCTTTCTTT. It is translated as CASSPGTETEAFF.

J is TRBJ1-4 and V is TRBV27; TRBD1 agrees at 9 bases. CDR1 is MNHEY and CDR2 is SMNVEV in the germline V gene (reference sequence). V lost 10 bases and J lost 5; bases outside the gene matches: 8. The CDR3 spans 14 residues. The CDR3: CATGPGQGNEKLFF. In DNA form, the CDR3 reads TGTGCCACTGGGCCGGGACAGGGAAATGAAAAACTGTTTTTT.

In its sample, this clone was seen once. V is TRBV2 and J is TRBJ2-7; D remains unclear. V was clipped by 2 bases and J by 1 base, with 9 bases between them. Germline V lookup: CDR1 SNHLY, CDR2 FYNNEI. There are 14 residues in the CDR3. The CDR3 protein is CASSEFVESYEQYF. The CDR3 DNA follows: TGTGCCAGCAGTGAATTTGTGGAGTCCTACGAGCAGTACTTC.

This clone was detected only a few times. The chain joins TRBV19 to TRBJ1-1; TRBD1 matches at 7 bases. The germline V gene encodes CDR1 LNHDA and CDR2 SQIVND (reference sequence). This CDR3 spans 14 amino acids. The trim removed 5 bases at V and 4 bases at J, leaving 7 bases unmatched. The CDR3 region has the DNA TGTGCCAGTAGTTCCACAGGGGCCCTCACTGAAGCTTTCTTT. It is translated as CASSSTGALTEAFF.